These 6 T cell receptor beta chains share one sample of origin, sequenced in a study of T cells after yellow fever vaccination. TCRdb fed the 5' RACE reads into MiXCR, producing one record per CDR3 protein. The sample holds some 350,000 distinct CDR3 sequences; about 6.2% are singletons and the top ten take 15%. The source was PBMCs, collected 5 days after the yellow fever booster vaccination. Receptors originate from a man aged 30 to 39 who received the YFV17D yellow fever vaccine.

The gene calls are TRBV5-1 and TRBJ2-3, with TRBD2 matching over 8 bases. J lost 5 bases, V lost 1 base, and 6 bases had no gene match. Looked up from germline, CDR1 is SGHRS and CDR2 is YFSETQ. This CDR3 spans 15 amino acids. Written as DNA, the CDR3 is TGCGCCAGCAGCTTGAGCGGGAGCGGAAGAGATACGCAGTATTTT. Translated, it gives CASSLSGSGRDTQYF.

The chain has TRBV20-1 and TRBJ2-1, with TRBD2 matching over 8 bases. The J segment lost 8 bases and the V segment lost 0 bases, leaving 9 bases of the junction unmatched. Looked up from germline, CDR1 is DFQATT and CDR2 is SNEGSKA (reference sequence). This CDR3 is built from 15 residues. The CDR3 is CSARDPAGVFYEQFF. CDR3 nucleotide sequence: TGCAGTGCTAGAGATCCAGCGGGAGTCTTTTATGAGCAGTTCTTC.

This clonotype occurred a few times. The genes are TRBV20-1 and TRBJ1-1; D unclear. Germline V gene lookup returns CDR1 DFQATT and CDR2 SNEGSKA (reference sequence). The CDR3 sequence is 13 residues long. Trimming left V 5 bases short and J 1 base short, with 11 bases between. CDR3 bases: TGCAGTGCTCGCACAGATCCGAACACTGAAGCTTTCTTT. It encodes CSARTDPNTEAFF.

This clonotype occurred a few times. This chain uses TRBV5-1 with TRBJ2-1, with TRBD2 matching 10 bases. The ends lost 5 bases at V and 3 bases at J; junction bases unmatched: 5. This CDR3 is 15 amino acids long. Germline V CDR1 and CDR2: SGHRS, YFSETQ. The CDR3 DNA sequence: TGCGCCAGCAGGCCTACTAGCGGGAACTACAATGAGCAGTTCTTC. It is translated as CASRPTSGNYNEQFF.

This clonotype was observed at least ten times. The chain carries TRBV15 and TRBJ2-2; D gene uncertain. The V end lost 3 bases, the J end lost 6 bases, and 8 bases lay between the germline ends. The CDR3 loop spans 13 amino acids. Germline lookup yields CDR1 LNHNV and CDR2 YYDKDF (reference sequence). CDR3 nucleotides: TGTGCCACCAGCAGCGGTTTCTCCGGGGAGCTGTTTTTT. Its translation: CATSSGFSGELFF.

This clonotype was seen at least ten times. V usage is TRBV19 and J usage is TRBJ2-7; possibly TRBD1 for D (5 bases). Germline assignment: CDR1 LNHDA and CDR2 SQIVND (reference sequence). The CDR3 is 11 residues long. V lost 11 bases and J 5 bases, leaving 13 bases between the germline ends. The CDR3 region is CAVRTTNEQYF. The CDR3 nucleotides read TGTGCCGTCCGGACAACTAACGAGCAGTACTTC.